Below are 11 T cell receptor beta chains sequenced from a single sample in a study of cytomegalovirus exposure and HLA in healthy donors. Profiled with immunoSEQ multiplex PCR; TCRdb holds only in-frame clones, not every one. The sample consists of under 80,000 clones, roughly 90% of them appearing once. Sequencing was done on a sample of PBMCs. The receptors here all came from a woman aged 18-29 years in good health and CMV-seronegative.

The V and J genes are TRBV19 and TRBJ2-4; TRBD2 might be the D (6 bases). The CDR3 sequence is 15 residues long. Germline-derived CDR1 and CDR2 are LNHDA and SQIVND (reference sequence). Between the trimmed V and J ends, which lost 3 bases and 8 bases, there was a span of 17 bases. In DNA form, the CDR3 reads TGTGCCAGTAGTATTCGCGCCAACCCGGGGGACATTCAGTACTTC. Translation gives CASSIRANPGDIQYF.

The chain employs TRBV7-6 and TRBJ2-7; TRBD2 matches at 9 bases. This CDR3 has 14 residues. Germline V gives CDR1 SGHVS, CDR2 FNYEAQ. With V trimmed by 1 base and J by 6 bases, 4 bases remained unmatched. CDR3 DNA: TGTGCCAGCAGCTTAGGGACTAGCGAAAGCGAGCAGTACTTC. Translated, it gives CASSLGTSESEQYF.

V is TRBV28 and J is TRBJ2-3; TRBD2 matches at 7 bases. With 7 bases clipped from V and 3 bases from J, the junction kept 10 bases outside the gene matches. The germline V gene has CDR1 MDHEN and CDR2 SYDVKM. The length of the CDR3 is 15 residues. The chain's CDR3 is CASIGRSGGTDTQYF. DNA for the CDR3: TGTGCCAGCATAGGGCGATCGGGAGGAACAGATACGCAGTATTTT.

This chain connects TRBV5-5 to TRBJ2-3; D ambiguous. Germline CDR1 SGHKS, CDR2 YYEKEE (reference sequence). The CDR3 is 14 residues long. The V end lost 1 base, the J end lost 2 bases, and 8 bases lay between the germline ends. The CDR3 coding sequence is TGTGCCAGCAGCTTGTTTAGAGTCACAGATACGCAGTATTTT. Amino acid sequence: CASSLFRVTDTQYF.

The V gene is TRBV19, the J gene TRBJ2-1, with 8 bases matching TRBD2. The germline V gene has CDR1 LNHDA and CDR2 SQIVND (reference sequence). The CDR3 has 15 residues. The J segment lost 8 bases and the V segment lost 2 bases, leaving 8 bases of the junction unmatched. The chain's CDR3 is CASSILTGRADEQFF. The CDR3 nucleotides are TGTGCCAGTAGTATATTAACCGGGAGGGCCGATGAGCAGTTCTTC.

Only a few counts were recorded for this clone. J is TRBJ2-7 and V is TRBV29-1; 13 bases are a match to TRBD2. Germline values: CDR1 SQVTM, CDR2 ANQGSEA. The CDR3 length is 16 residues. The J segment lost 2 bases and the V segment lost 7 bases, leaving 11 bases of the junction unmatched. CDR3 nucleotide sequence: TGCAGCGCAACTTCGGGACTAGCGGGGACTCCCTACGAGCAGTACTTC. Translating gives CSATSGLAGTPYEQYF.

Notes on this clone: One end of the junction fails to match germline, which may point to a read error. The chain has TRBV6-4 and TRBJ2-7; D not certain. Germline V gene data show CDR1 as MRHNA and CDR2 as SNTAGT. CDR3 length equals 15 residues. DNA for the CDR3: TGTGCCAGCAGTTACTCGATGGCAGGCGCCTACGAGCAGTACTTC. Its protein is CASSYSMAGAYEQYF.

The chain recombines TRBV7-9 with TRBJ1-1; no clear D. The germline CDR1 and CDR2 sequences are SEHNR and FQNEAQ (reference sequence). This CDR3 spans 11 amino acids. V was cut by 5 bases and J by 8 bases, with 9 bases left in between. For the CDR3, the DNA is TGTGCCAGCAGCCCGGGATTCGAAGCTTTCTTT. Translation: CASSPGFEAFF.

Here the CDR3 reads CAWSPANLREQYF. For the CDR3, the DNA is TGTGCCTGGAGTCCCGCTAACCTACGCGAGCAGTACTTC. J is TRBJ2-7 and V is TRBV30; D gene ambiguous. The CDR3 is 13 residues long. Germline CDR1 GTSNPN, CDR2 SVGIG (reference sequence). The V and J ends lost 2 bases and 6 bases respectively, with 14 bases between them. Combining the CDR3 with reference TRBV30 and TRBJ2-7 gives the whole variable domain SQTIHQWPATLVQPVGSPLSLECTVEGTSNPNLYWYRQAAGRGLQLLFYSVGIGQISSEVPQNLSASRPQDRQFILSSKKLLLSDSGFYLCAWSPANLREQYFGPGTRLTVT.

The gene calls are TRBV2 and TRBJ1-5; TRBD1 aligns across 10 bases. Germline assignment: CDR1 SNHLY and CDR2 FYNNEI. The CDR3 has 13 residues. The V segment lost 8 bases and the J segment 6 bases; nucleotides outside the gene matches: 4. As DNA, the CDR3 is TGTGCCAGCTCGGACAGGGGGATTCAGCCCCAGCATTTT. Translation: CASSDRGIQPQHF.

The chain couples TRBV7-8 to TRBJ2-2; D might be TRBD1 (5 bases). CDR3 length: 16 residues. The V gene lost 8 bases and the J gene lost 2 bases, with 18 bases spanning the gap. Germline CDR1 is SGHVS and CDR2 is FQNEAQ. The CDR3 protein is CASYSQGMRNTGELFF. The CDR3 nucleotides are TGTGCCAGCTATAGTCAGGGTATGAGAAACACCGGGGAGCTGTTTTTT.